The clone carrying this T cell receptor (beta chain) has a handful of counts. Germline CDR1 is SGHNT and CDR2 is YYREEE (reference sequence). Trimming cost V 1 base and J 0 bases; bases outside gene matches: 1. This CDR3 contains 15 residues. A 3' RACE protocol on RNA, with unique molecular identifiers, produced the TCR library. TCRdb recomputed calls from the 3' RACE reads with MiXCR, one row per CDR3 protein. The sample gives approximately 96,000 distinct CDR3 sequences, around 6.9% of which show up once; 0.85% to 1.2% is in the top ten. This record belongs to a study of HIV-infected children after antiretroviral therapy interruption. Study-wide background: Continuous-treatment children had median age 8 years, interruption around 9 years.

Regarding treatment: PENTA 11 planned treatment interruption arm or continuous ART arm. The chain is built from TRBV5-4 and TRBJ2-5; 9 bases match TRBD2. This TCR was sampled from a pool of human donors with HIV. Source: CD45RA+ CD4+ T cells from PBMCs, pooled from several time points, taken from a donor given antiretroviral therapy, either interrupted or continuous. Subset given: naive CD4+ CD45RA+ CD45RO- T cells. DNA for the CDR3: TGTGCCAGCAGCTTGCCTAGCGGGGACCAAGAGACCCAGTACTTC. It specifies CASSLPSGDQETQYF.